Reported below is one TCR beta chain. This PCR relied on a set of 60 Vbeta primers and 13 Jbeta primers. The protocol was immunoSEQ multiplex PCR, while the TCRdb copy is restricted to in-frame clones and leaves out a portion. The repertoire has around 150,000 clones, nearly 80% of them found once; the top ten carry about a tenth. This sample was included in a study of cytomegalovirus exposure and HLA in healthy donors. Germline CDR1 and CDR2: LGHNA and YSLEER. The CDR3 is made up of 19 amino acids. Trimming pared 0 bases from V and 4 bases from J, leaving 22 bases between. Sequenced input: PBMCs. The V and J genes are TRBV4-3 and TRBJ1-3; no reliable D call. This clonotype originated in a young man in good health and CMV-seropositive. This chain's CDR3 is CASSQDYSSLGPRGNTIYF. CDR3 bases: TGCGCCAGCAGCCAAGATTACTCTTCTCTCGGCCCGAGGGGAAACACCATATATTTT.